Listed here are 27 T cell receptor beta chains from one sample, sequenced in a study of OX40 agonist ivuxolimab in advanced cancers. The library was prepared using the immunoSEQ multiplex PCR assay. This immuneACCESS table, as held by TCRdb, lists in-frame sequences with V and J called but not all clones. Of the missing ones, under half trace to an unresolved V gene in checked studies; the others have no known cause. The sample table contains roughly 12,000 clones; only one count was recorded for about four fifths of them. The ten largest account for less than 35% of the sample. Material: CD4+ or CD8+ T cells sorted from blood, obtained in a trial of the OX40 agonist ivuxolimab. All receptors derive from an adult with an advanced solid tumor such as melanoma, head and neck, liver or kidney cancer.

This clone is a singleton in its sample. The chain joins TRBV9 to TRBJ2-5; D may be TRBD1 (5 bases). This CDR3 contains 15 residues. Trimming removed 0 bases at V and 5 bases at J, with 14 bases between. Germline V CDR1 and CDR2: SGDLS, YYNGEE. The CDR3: CASSVDNGASETQYF. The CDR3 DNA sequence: TGTGCCAGCAGCGTAGATAATGGGGCGTCTGAGACCCAGTACTTC.

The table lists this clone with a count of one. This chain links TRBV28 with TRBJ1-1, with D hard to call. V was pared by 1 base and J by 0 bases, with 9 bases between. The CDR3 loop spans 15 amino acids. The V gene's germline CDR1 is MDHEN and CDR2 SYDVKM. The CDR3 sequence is CASSLSGSVNTEAFF. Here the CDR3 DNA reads TGTGCCAGCAGTTTATCGGGCAGTGTGAACACTGAAGCTTTCTTT.

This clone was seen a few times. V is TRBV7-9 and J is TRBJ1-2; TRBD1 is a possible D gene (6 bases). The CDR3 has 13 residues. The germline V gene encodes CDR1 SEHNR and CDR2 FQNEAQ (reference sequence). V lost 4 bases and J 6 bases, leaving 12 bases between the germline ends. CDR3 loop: CASSYVGGDGYTF. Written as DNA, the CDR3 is TGTGCCAGCAGCTATGTAGGGGGTGATGGCTACACCTTC. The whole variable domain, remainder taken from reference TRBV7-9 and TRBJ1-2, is DTGVSQNPRHKITKRGQNVTFRCDPISEHNRLYWYRQTLGQGPEFLTYFQNEAQLEKSRLLSDRFSAERPKGSFSTLEIQRTEQGDSAMYLCASSYVGGDGYTFGSGTRLTVV.

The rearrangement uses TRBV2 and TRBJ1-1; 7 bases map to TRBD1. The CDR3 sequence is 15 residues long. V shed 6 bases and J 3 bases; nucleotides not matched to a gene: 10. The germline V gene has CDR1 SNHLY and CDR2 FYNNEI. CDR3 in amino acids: CASSVGTVWDTEAFF. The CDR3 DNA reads TGTGCCAGCAGCGTCGGGACAGTCTGGGACACTGAAGCTTTCTTT.

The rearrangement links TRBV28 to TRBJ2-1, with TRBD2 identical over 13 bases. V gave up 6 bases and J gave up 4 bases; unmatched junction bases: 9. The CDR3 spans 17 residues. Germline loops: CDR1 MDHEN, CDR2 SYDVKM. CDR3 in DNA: TGTGCCAGCAGCTTGGGGGAGACTAGCGGGAGGTACAATGAGCAGTTCTTC. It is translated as CASSLGETSGRYNEQFF.

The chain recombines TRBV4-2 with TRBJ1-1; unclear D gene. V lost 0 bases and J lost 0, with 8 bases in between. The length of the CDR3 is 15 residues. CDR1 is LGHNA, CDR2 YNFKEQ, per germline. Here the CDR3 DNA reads TGTGCCAGCAGCCAAGATGGGAGTGTGAACACTGAAGCTTTCTTT. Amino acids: CASSQDGSVNTEAFF.

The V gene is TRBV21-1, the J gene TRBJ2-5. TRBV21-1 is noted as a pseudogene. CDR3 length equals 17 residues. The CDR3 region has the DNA TGTGCCAGCAGCAAAGTGATTCTTAGGGCCAGTCAAGAGACCCAGTACTTC. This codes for CASSKVILRASQETQYF.

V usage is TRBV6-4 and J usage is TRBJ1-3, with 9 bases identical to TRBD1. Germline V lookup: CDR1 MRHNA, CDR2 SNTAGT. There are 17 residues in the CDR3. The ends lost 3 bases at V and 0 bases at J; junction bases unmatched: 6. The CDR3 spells CASSEQGAMSSGNTIYF. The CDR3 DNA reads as TGTGCCAGCAGTGAACAGGGGGCCATGAGCTCTGGAAACACCATATATTTT.

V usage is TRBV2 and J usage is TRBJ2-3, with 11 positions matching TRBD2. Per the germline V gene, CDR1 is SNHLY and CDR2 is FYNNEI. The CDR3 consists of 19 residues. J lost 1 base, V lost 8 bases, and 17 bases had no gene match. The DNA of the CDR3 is TGTGCCAGCCCTGAAGAACTAGCGGGAGCTGTTGTGCGCACAGATACGCAGTATTTT. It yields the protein CASPEELAGAVVRTDTQYF.

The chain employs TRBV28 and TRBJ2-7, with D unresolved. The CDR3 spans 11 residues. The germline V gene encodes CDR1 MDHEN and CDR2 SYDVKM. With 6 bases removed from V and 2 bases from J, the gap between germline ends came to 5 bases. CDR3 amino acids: CASSRPYEQYF. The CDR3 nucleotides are TGTGCCAGCAGCAGGCCCTACGAGCAGTACTTC.

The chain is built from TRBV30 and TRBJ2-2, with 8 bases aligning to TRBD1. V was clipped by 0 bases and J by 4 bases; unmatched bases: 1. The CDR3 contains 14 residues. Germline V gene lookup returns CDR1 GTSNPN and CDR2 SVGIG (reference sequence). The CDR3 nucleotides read TGTGCCTGGAGTGTGGACAGGGCCACCGGGGAGCTGTTTTTT. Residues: CAWSVDRATGELFF.

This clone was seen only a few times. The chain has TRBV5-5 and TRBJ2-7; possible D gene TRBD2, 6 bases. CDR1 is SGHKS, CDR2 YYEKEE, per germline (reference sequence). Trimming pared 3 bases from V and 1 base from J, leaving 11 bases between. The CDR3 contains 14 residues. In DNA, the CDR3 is TGTGCCAGCAGCTCCCGGGAGTATTCCTACGAGCAGTACTTC. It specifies CASSSREYSYEQYF.

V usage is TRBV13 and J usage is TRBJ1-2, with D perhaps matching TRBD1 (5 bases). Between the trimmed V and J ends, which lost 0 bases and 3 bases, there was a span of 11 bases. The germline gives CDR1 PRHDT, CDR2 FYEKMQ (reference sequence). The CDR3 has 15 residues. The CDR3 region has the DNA TGTGCCAGCAGCTTAGGAGGTCGGGGCTACTATGGCTACACCTTC. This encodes CASSLGGRGYYGYTF.

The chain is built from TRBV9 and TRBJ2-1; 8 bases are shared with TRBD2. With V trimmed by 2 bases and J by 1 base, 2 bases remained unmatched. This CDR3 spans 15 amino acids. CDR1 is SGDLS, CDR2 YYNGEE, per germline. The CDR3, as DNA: TGTGCCAGCAGCGTCCGCGGGGGGTCCTACAATGAGCAGTTCTTC. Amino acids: CASSVRGGSYNEQFF. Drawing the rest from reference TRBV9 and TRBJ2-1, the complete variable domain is DSGVTQTPKHLITATGQRVTLRCSPRSGDLSVYWYQQSLDQGLQFLIQYYNGEERAKGNILERFSAQQFPDLHSELNLSSLELGDSALYFCASSVRGGSYNEQFFGPGTRLTVL.

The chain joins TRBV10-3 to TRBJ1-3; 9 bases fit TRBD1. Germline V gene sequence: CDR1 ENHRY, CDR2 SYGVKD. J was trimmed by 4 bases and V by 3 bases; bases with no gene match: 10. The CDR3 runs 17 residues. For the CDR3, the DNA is TGTGCCATCAGTGACCCGGGACAGGGCTATGGAGGAAACACCATATATTTT. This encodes CAISDPGQGYGGNTIYF.

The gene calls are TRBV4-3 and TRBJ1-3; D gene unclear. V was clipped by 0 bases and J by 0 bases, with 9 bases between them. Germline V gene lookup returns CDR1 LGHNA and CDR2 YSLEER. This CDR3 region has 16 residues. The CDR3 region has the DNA TGCGCCAGCAGCCAAGATAGGTCTTCCTCTGGAAACACCATATATTTT. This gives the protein CASSQDRSSSGNTIYF.

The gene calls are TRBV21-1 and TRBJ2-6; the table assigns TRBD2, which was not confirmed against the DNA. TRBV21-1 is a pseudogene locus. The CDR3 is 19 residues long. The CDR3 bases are TGTGCCAGCGTACCCTACACTAGCGGGAGGGGTTCTGGGGCCAACGTCCTGACTTTC. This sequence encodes CASVPYTSGRGSGANVLTF.

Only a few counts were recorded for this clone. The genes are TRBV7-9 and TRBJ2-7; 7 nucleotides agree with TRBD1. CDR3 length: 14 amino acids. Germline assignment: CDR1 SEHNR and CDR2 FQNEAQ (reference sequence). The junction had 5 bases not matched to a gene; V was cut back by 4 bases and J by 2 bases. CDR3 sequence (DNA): TGTGCCAGCAGCTCCGTGACAGGGCCCTACGAGCAGTACTTC. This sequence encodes CASSSVTGPYEQYF.

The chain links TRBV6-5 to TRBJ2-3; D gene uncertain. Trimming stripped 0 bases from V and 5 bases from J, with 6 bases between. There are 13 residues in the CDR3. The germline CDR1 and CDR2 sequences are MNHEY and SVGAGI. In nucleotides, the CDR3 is TGTGCCAGCAGTTACTCTCCGGGAGATACGCAGTATTTT. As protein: CASSYSPGDTQYF.

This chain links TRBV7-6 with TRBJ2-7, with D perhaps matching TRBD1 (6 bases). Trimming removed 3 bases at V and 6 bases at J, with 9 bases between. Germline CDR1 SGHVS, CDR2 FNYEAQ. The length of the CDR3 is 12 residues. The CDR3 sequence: CASSFLGAEQYF. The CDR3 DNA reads TGTGCCAGCAGCTTTCTGGGGGCCGAGCAGTACTTC.

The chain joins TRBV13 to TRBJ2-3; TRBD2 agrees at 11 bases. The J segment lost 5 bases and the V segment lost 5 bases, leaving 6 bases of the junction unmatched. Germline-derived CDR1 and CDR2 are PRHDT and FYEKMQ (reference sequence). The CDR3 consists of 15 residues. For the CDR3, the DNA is TGTGCCAGCAGCCCGACTAGCGGGGACGGAGATACGCAGTATTTT. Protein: CASSPTSGDGDTQYF.

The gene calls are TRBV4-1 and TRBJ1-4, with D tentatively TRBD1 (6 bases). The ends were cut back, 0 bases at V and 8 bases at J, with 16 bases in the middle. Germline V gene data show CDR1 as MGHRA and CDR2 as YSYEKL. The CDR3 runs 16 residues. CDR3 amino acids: CASSQDAWGQGEKLFF. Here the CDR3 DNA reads TGCGCCAGCAGCCAAGATGCATGGGGGCAAGGGGAAAAACTGTTTTTT.

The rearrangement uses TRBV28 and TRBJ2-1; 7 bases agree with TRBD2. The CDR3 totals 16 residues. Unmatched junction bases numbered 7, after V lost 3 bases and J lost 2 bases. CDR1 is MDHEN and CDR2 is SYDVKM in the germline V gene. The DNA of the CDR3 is TGTGCCAGCAGTTTCTACCTAGCGGACCCCTACAATGAGCAGTTCTTC. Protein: CASSFYLADPYNEQFF.

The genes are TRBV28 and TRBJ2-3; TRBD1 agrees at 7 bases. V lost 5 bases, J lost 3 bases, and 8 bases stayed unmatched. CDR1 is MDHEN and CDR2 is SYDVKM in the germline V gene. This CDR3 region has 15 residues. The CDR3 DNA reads TGTGCCAGCAGTCCCGACAGGGTCGGAACAGATACGCAGTATTTT. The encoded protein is CASSPDRVGTDTQYF.

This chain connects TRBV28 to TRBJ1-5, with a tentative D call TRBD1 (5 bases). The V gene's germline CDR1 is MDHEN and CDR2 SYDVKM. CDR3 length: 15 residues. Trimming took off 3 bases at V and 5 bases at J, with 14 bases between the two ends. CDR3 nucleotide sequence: TGTGCCAGCAGTTTGTGGGGGAAAAGCGATCAGCCCCAGCATTTT. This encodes CASSLWGKSDQPQHF.

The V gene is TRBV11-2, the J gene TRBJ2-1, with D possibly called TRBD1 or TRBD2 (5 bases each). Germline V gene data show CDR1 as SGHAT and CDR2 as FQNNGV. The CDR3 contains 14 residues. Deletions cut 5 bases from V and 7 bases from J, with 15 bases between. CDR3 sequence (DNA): TGTGCCAGCAGCAACACCCTGGGGGTTAATGAGCAGTTCTTC. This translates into CASSNTLGVNEQFF.

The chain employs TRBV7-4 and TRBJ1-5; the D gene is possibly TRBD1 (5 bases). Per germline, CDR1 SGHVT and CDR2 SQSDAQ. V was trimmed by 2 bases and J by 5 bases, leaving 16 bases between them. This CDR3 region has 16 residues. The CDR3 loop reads CASSLLGPGGDQPQHF. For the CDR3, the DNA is TGTGCCAGCAGCTTACTCGGGCCCGGGGGGGATCAGCCCCAGCATTTT.